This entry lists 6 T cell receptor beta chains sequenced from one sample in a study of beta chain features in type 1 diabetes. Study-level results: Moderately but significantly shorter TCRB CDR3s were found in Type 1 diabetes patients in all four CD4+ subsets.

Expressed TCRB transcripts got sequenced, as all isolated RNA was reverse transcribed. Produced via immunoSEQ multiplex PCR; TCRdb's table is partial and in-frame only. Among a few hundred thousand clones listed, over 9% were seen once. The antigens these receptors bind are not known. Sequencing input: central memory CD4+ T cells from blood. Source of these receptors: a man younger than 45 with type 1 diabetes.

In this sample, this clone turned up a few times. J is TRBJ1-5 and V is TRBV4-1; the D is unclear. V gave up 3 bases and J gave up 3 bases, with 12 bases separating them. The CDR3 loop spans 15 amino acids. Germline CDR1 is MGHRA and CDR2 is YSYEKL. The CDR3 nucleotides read TGCGCCAGCAGCCAGGTCTCCGGATACAATCAGCCCCAGCATTTT. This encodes CASSQVSGYNQPQHF.

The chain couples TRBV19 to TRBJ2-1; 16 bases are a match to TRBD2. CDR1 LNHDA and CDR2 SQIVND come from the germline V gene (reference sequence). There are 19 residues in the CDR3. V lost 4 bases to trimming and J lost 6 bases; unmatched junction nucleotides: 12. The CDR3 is CASSTVPGLAGGRLNEQFF. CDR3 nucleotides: TGTGCCAGTAGTACCGTCCCGGGACTAGCGGGAGGGCGTCTCAATGAGCAGTTCTTC.

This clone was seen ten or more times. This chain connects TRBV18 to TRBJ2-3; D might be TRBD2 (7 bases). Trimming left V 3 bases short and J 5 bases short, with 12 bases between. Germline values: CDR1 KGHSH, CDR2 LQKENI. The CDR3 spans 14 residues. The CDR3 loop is CASSPRGGGDTQYF. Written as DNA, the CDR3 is TGTGCCAGCTCACCGAGAGGGGGGGGAGATACGCAGTATTTT.

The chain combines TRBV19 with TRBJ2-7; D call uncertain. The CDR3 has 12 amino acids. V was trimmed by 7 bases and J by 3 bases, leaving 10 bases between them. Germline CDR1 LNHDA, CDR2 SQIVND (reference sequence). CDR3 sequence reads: CASTGPYYEQYF. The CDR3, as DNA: TGTGCCAGTACCGGGCCTTACTACGAGCAGTACTTC.

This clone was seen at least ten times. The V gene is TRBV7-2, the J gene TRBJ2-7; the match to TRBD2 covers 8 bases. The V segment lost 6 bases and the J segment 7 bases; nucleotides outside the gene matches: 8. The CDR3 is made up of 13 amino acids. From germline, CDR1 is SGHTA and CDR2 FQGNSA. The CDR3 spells CASRGSGSGEQYF. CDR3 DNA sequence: TGTGCCAGCAGAGGGAGCGGGAGCGGTGAGCAGTACTTC.

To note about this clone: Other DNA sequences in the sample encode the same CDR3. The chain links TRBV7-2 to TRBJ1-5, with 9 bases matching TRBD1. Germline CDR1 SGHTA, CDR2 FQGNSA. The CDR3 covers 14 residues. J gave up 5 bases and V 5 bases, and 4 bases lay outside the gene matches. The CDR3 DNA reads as TGTGCCAGCAGCCCAACAGGGGGCGATCAGCCCCAGCATTTT. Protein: CASSPTGGDQPQHF.